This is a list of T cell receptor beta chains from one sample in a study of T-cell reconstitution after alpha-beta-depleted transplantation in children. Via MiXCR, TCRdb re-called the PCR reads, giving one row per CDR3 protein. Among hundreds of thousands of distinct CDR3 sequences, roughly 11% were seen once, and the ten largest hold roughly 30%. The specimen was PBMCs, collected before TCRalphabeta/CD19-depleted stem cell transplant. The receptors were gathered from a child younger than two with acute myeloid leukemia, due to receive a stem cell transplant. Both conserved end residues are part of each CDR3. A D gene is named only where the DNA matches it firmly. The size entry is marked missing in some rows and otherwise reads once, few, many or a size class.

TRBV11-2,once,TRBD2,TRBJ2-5,TGTGCCAGCAGCTTATCGATTAGCGGGGGACGAGACACCCAGTACTTC,CASSLSISGGRDTQYF
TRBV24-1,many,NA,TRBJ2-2,TGTGCCACCAGTGATGCCGGCAGTCTCACCGGGGAGCTGTTTTTT,CATSDAGSLTGELFF
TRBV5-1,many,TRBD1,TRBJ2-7,TGCGCCAGCAGCTTGACAACCGGGACAGGTCCCTACGAGCAGTACTTC,CASSLTTGTGPYEQYF
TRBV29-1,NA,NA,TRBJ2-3,TGCAGCGCTCCCGGCGGGGGCGACCCTAATACGCAGTATTTT,CSAPGGGDPNTQYF
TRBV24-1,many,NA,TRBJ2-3,TGTGCCACCAGTGATTTATCTGGGGGCACAGATACGCAGTATTTT,CATSDLSGGTDTQYF
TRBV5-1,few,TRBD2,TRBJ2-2,TGCGCCAGCAGCGGAAATAGCGGGACCGGGGAGCTGTTTTTT,CASSGNSGTGELFF
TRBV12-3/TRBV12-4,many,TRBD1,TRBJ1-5,TGTGCCAGCAGTCCGAACAGGGGCGATCAGCCCCAGCATTTT,CASSPNRGDQPQHF
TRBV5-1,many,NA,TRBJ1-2,TGCGCCAGCAGCCTTACAGGAGATTGGAGCTATGGCTACACCTTC,CASSLTGDWSYGYTF
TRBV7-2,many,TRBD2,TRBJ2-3,TGTGCCAGCAGCTCCCGTAGCGGGAGAGGAGATACGCAGTATTTT,CASSSRSGRGDTQYF
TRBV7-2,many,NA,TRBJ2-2,TGTGCCAGCAGCTTTACACTCTTGAACACCGGGGAGCTGTTTTTT,CASSFTLLNTGELFF
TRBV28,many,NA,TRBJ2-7,TGTGCCAGCAGTGGTCCCCGAGGCTACGAGCAGTACTTC,CASSGPRGYEQYF
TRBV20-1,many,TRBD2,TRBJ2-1,TGCAGTGCTAGAGATGGACTAGCGGGACTGGAGCAGTTCTTC,CSARDGLAGLEQFF
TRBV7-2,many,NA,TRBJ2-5,TGTGCCAGCAGCTTAGGAGTAGGGCCTCAAGAGACCCAGTACTTC,CASSLGVGPQETQYF
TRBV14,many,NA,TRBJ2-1,TGTGCCAGCAGCAATCTGGAGGGAATGAGCTCCTACAATGAGCAGTTCTTC,CASSNLEGMSSYNEQFF
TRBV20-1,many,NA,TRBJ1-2,TGCAGTGCTACTTATGCCTACTATGGCTACACCTTC,CSATYAYYGYTF
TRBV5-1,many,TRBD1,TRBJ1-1,TGCGCCAGCAGCTCCCAACAGGGGACGATTGAAGCTTTCTTT,CASSSQQGTIEAFF
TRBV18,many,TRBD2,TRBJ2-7,TGTGCCAGCTCACCAAGGCCGGGACTAGCGGGAGTAATGGACGAGCAGTACTTC,CASSPRPGLAGVMDEQYF
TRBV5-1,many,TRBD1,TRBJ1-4,TGCGCCAGCAGCTCGACCGGGACAGTTAATGAAAAACTGTTTTTT,CASSSTGTVNEKLFF
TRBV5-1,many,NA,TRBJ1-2,TGCGCCAGCAGGGCGGGGACCCAAATGAACTATGGCTACACCTTC,CASRAGTQMNYGYTF
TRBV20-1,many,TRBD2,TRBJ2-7,TGCAGTGCTAGAGGGGCACTAGCGGACTACGAGCAGTACTTC,CSARGALADYEQYF
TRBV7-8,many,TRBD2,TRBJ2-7,TGTGCCAGCAGCTTAGGGACTAGCGGTGCCGAGCAGTACTTC,CASSLGTSGAEQYF
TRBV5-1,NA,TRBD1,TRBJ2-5,TGCGCCAGCAGCTCAGGACAGGGTTTTGAGACCCAGTACTTC,CASSSGQGFETQYF
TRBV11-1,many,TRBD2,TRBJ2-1,TGTGCCAGCAAGGCCAGCGGGGCCCAGTACAATGAGCAGTTCTTC,CASKASGAQYNEQFF
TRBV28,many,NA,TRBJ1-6,TGTGCCAGCAGCCCCGGACGGCTCGGGGAATCACCCCTCCACTTT,CASSPGRLGESPLHF
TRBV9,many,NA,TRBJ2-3,TGTGCCAGCAGCCCCCGGAGAAGGGGGGATCCGCAGTATTTT,CASSPRRRGDPQYF
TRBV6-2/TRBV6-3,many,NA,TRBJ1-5,TGTGCCAGCAGGCGCCCGGGTGGAGTCGGACAGCCCCAGCATTTT,CASRRPGGVGQPQHF
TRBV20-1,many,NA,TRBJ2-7,TGCAGTGCTAGCGGGAATACCGACGAGCAGTACTTC,CSASGNTDEQYF
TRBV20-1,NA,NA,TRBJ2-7,TGCAGTGCTAGATCTGCGGGGAGTGCAGGCGACGAGCAGTACTTC,CSARSAGSAGDEQYF
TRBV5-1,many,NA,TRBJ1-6,TGCGCCAGCAGCTTGCGGATGGTTGGGGATTCACCCCTCCACTTT,CASSLRMVGDSPLHF
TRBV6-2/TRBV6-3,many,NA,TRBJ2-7,TGTGCCAGCAGTTACTCCCTAGCCTCCCAGTACTTC,CASSYSLASQYF
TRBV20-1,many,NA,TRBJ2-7,TGCAGTGCCACAGACAGGCTTGCCTACGAGCAGTACTTC,CSATDRLAYEQYF
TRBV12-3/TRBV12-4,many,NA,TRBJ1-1,TGTGCCAGCAGACCCTCTTCTCTGGGACCCACTGAAGCTTTCTTT,CASRPSSLGPTEAFF
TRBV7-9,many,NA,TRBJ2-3,TGTGCCAGCAGGGCTACCGGGGTCCACACAGATACGCAGTATTTT,CASRATGVHTDTQYF
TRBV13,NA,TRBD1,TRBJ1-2,TGTGCCAGCAGCCCATCGGACAGGTTCCCGAATGGCTACACCTTC,CASSPSDRFPNGYTF
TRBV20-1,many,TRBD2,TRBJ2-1,TGCAGTGCTAGGGGCGCGGGAGCGTACAATGAGCAGTTCTTC,CSARGAGAYNEQFF